This T cell receptor beta chain was identified in a study of regulatory dendritic cells for organ transplantation. With regard to this clone: Its antigen is still unknown.

Sorted T cells were CFSE-labeled and cultured 5 days with allogeneic regulatory or mature dendritic cells at 1:10. Memory T cells were CD45RO+, naive were CD45RA+, sorted by FACS. Produced via immunoSEQ multiplex PCR; TCRdb's table is partial and in-frame only. The table lists about 20,000 clones, over 75% of them singletons, with 0.68% in the top ten. V gave up 4 bases and J gave up 5 bases, with 9 bases separating them. CDR1 is SGHKS, CDR2 YYEKEE, per germline (reference sequence). This CDR3 is 13 amino acids long. Specimen: naive CD4+ T cells from blood cultured with regulatory dendritic cells. Subset: CD45RA+ naive T cells. The chain couples TRBV5-5 to TRBJ2-2; D gene ambiguous. This clonotype was obtained from a human donor in good health. The CDR3 reads CASSLEGTGELFF. CDR3 DNA sequence: TGTGCCAGCAGCCTCGAAGGGACCGGGGAGCTGTTTTTT.